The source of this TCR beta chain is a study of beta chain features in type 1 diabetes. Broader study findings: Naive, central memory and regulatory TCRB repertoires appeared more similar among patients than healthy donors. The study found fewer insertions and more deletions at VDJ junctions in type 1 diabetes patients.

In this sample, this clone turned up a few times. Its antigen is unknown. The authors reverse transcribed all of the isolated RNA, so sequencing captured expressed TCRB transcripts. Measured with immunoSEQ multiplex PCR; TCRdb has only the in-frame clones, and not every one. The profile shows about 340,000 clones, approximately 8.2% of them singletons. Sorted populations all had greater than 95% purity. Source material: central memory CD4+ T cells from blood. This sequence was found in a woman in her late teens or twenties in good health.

The CDR3 loop reads CASSPQGLNTEAFF. DNA for the CDR3: TGTGCCAGCAGTCCACAGGGGTTGAACACTGAAGCTTTCTTT. The chain couples TRBV6-1 to TRBJ1-1; 7 bases fit TRBD1. The trim removed 5 bases at V and 0 bases at J, leaving 3 bases unmatched. This CDR3 is built from 14 residues. From germline, CDR1 is MNHNS and CDR2 SASEGT.